This T cell receptor beta chain was identified during a study of blood T cell repertoires in COVID-19. About the research overall: Both acute and convalescent COVID-19 samples were obtained from the United States, Italy and Spain. The cDNA or gDNA used as material had been derived from T cells, B-cell-depleted T cells, or PBMCs.

CDR1 SGHVS and CDR2 FNYEAQ come from the germline V gene. This CDR3 spans 15 amino acids. The V and J ends lost 3 bases and 2 bases, in that order; junction bases with no gene match: 2. Per the original data handling: Estimation of nucleated cell counts was performed using reference gene primer amplification. Only in-frame clones appear in the TCRdb table, and some are missing; sequencing was by immunoSEQ multiplex PCR. V, J and clone size are taken as reported in that table, and D and trimming were inferred from the DNA itself. The sample consists of 150,000 or so clones, roughly 85% of them appearing once.

This sequence joins TRBV7-6 and TRBJ2-5; TRBD1 matches 11 bases. The source is a human donor with acute or convalescent COVID-19. The donor label of this sample is uncertain. Material for sequencing was peripheral blood. In DNA form, the CDR3 reads TGTGCCAGCAGCTTTGGGACAGGGGGACAAGAGACCCAGTACTTC. Its translation: CASSFGTGGQETQYF.